This T cell receptor beta chain stems from a study of PD-L1 blockade in urothelial cancer. Study-wide background: Chemotherapy regimens numbering 0 to 3 had been given to patients. T cell content in blood samples showed a median of 141,255.

The number of samples from each patient was between 1 and 8, taken pretreatment and on-treatment. The CDR3 covers 18 residues. V lost 3 bases, J lost 3 bases, and 12 bases stayed unmatched. Germline V lookup: CDR1 MGHRA, CDR2 YSYEKL. TCRdb keeps only in-frame clones here, not all; method: immunoSEQ multiplex PCR. Counted here are 25,000 to 40,000 clones, around 83% occurring once; the ten biggest clones make up 30%. The chain combines TRBV4-1 with TRBJ2-7, with TRBD2 matching 12 bases. This TCR was sampled from a man between 60 and 75 years old with urothelial cancer. This specimen was PBMCs, taken around atezolizumab (anti-PD-L1) treatment. In nucleotides, the CDR3 is TGCGCCAGCAGCCAGGAACGTGGGACTAGCGGGCCATACTACGAGCAGTACTTC. Residues: CASSQERGTSGPYYEQYF.